One and the same sample provided the 13 T cell receptor beta chains below, sequenced in a study of blood T cell repertoires in COVID-19. Assay: immunoSEQ multiplex PCR; the TCRdb copy retains only in-frame clones and omits some. The sample holds roughly 250,000 clones, 75% to 90% seen once. Sequences were obtained from peripheral blood. All receptors come from an older woman with active or convalescent COVID-19.

This chain joins TRBV27 and TRBJ1-1; D is unclear. Germline CDR1 reads MNHEY; CDR2 reads SMNVEV (reference sequence). CDR3 length: 13 residues. Between the trimmed V and J ends, which lost 3 bases and 4 bases, there was a span of 9 bases. The CDR3 loop is CASSFHEGTEAFF. For the CDR3, the DNA is TGTGCCAGCAGTTTTCATGAGGGCACTGAAGCTTTCTTT.

The table lists this clone with many counts. This sequence joins TRBV29-1 and TRBJ1-1; a weak D match, TRBD1 (5 bases). This CDR3 has 13 residues. Per the germline V gene, CDR1 is SQVTM and CDR2 is ANQGSEA. Between the trimmed V and J ends, which lost 0 bases and 1 base, there was a span of 6 bases. The CDR3 region is CSVEDRENTEAFF. In DNA form, the CDR3 reads TGCAGCGTTGAAGACAGGGAGAACACTGAAGCTTTCTTT.

The rearrangement joins TRBV10-3 to TRBJ2-3; TRBD2 matches at 8 bases. The CDR3 contains 14 residues. V dropped 2 bases and J dropped 6; count of bases not matched to a gene: 4. Germline values: CDR1 ENHRY, CDR2 SYGVKD. The CDR3 region has the DNA TGTGCCATCAGTGAGCCTGCGGGGGGTGATACGCAGTATTTT. This gives the protein CAISEPAGGDTQYF.

This rearrangement joins TRBV14 to TRBJ1-5, with no clear D. The germline V and J ends were trimmed by 1 base and 7 bases, with 11 bases remaining between them. The CDR3 contains 14 residues. Germline lookup yields CDR1 SGHDN and CDR2 FVKESK. CDR3 region: CASSQGSGHQPQHF. The DNA of the CDR3 is TGTGCCAGCAGCCAAGGGTCAGGCCACCAGCCCCAGCATTTT.

The genes are TRBV27 and TRBJ1-2; D call uncertain. This CDR3 has 15 amino acids. Germline CDR1 reads MNHEY; CDR2 reads SMNVEV (reference sequence). Trimming left V 0 bases short and J 5 bases short, with 13 bases between. The CDR3 loop reads CASSLSPRGGYGYTF. The CDR3 DNA is TGTGCCAGCAGTTTATCACCCCGGGGAGGATATGGCTACACCTTC.

The chain carries TRBV2 and TRBJ2-2; D may be TRBD2 (5 bases). V dropped 4 bases and J dropped 6 bases, with 9 bases sitting between them. The CDR3 runs 13 residues. Germline CDR1 and CDR2: SNHLY and FYNNEI. The CDR3 loop is CASSVGVAGELFF. In DNA, the CDR3 is TGTGCCAGCAGTGTCGGGGTTGCCGGGGAGCTGTTTTTT.

This rearrangement joins TRBV5-1 to TRBJ1-3; D is perhaps TRBD1 (5 bases). Germline-derived CDR1 and CDR2 are SGHRS and YFSETQ. The CDR3 covers 16 residues. V lost 4 bases and J lost 0, with 14 bases in between. CDR3 DNA sequence: TGCGCCAGCAGCACTTCTACAGGCCACTCTGGAAACACCATATATTTT. Translated: CASSTSTGHSGNTIYF.

The chain uses TRBV30 and TRBJ2-5, with a tentative D call TRBD2 (6 bases). CDR1 is GTSNPN, CDR2 SVGIG, per germline (reference sequence). Deletions cut 5 bases from V and 5 bases from J, with 21 bases between. This CDR3 region has 15 residues. CDR3 region: CAWAHPGLGPETQYF. The CDR3 region has the DNA TGTGCCTGGGCCCACCCGGGACTGGGTCCCGAGACCCAGTACTTC.

This clone appeared once. Other DNA sequences in this specimen translate into the identical CDR3. V gene TRBV5-1 combines with J gene TRBJ2-3; 13 bases are shared with TRBD2. The CDR3 has 16 residues. The V gene's germline CDR1 is SGHRS and CDR2 YFSETQ. Trimming removed 4 bases from V and 1 base from J; junction bases left unmatched: 3. CDR3 sequence: CASSPGTSGGTDTQYF. The CDR3 DNA reads TGCGCCAGCAGCCCCGGGACTAGCGGGGGCACAGATACGCAGTATTTT. The variable domain in full, with the rest retrieved from reference TRBV5-1 and TRBJ2-3, is KAGVTQTPRYLIKTRGQQVTLSCSPISGHRSVSWYQQTPGQGLQFLFEYFSETQRNKGNFPGRFSGRQFSNSRSEMNVSTLELGDSALYLCASSPGTSGGTDTQYFGPGTRLTVL.

The rearrangement joins TRBV27 to TRBJ2-1, with D possibly matching TRBD2 (5 bases). Trimming stripped 6 bases from V and 4 bases from J, with 7 bases between. This CDR3 comprises 12 residues. The germline V gene has CDR1 MNHEY and CDR2 SMNVEV (reference sequence). The CDR3 DNA is TGTGCCAGCAGCCCGGGGTACAATGAGCAGTTCTTC. Its translation is CASSPGYNEQFF.

The rearrangement links TRBV2 to TRBJ1-3; a weak D match, TRBD1 (5 bases). This CDR3 has 12 amino acids. V lost 6 bases to trimming and J lost 11 bases, with 14 bases between them. Germline loops: CDR1 SNHLY, CDR2 FYNNEI. The CDR3 DNA sequence: TGTGCCAGCAGGCTCGGGACTGGAGCCATATATTTT. Its protein product is CASRLGTGAIYF.

J is TRBJ2-7 and V is TRBV6-6; maybe TRBD2 (6 bases). The V end was cut by 1 base, the J end by 3 bases, with 10 bases between. This CDR3 region has 14 residues. Germline V CDR1 and CDR2: MNHNY, SVGAGI (reference sequence). The CDR3 bases are TGTGCCAGCAGTTACTACGGGGGAAGCTACGAGCAGTACTTC. This encodes CASSYYGGSYEQYF.

The chain links TRBV7-7 to TRBJ2-3; 8 bases align to TRBD1. Per germline, CDR1 SSHAT and CDR2 FNYEAQ (reference sequence). V lost 2 bases and J lost 4; bases outside the gene matches: 2. The CDR3 has 14 amino acids. The CDR3 region has the DNA TGTGCCAGCAGCTTAAACAGGGGGGCAGATACGCAGTATTTT. Protein sequence: CASSLNRGADTQYF.